This T cell receptor beta chain was captured by sequencing in a study of blood T cell repertoires in COVID-19. In the authors' workflow: Nucleated cell number was recorded as an estimate derived from reference gene primer amplification. The assay was immunoSEQ multiplex PCR, and TCRdb's table has in-frame clones only and misses some. The D gene and trimming were derived from the DNA, and the V and J assignments and clone size from that table. The data contain 80,000 to 100,000 clones, about 80% of them singletons. This CDR3 comprises 11 residues. The trim removed 6 bases at V and 9 bases at J, leaving 3 bases unmatched. Germline V gene data show CDR1 as DFQATT and CDR2 as SNEGSKA (reference sequence).

The chain employs TRBV20-1 and TRBJ2-1, with 9 bases that match TRBD1. The clonotype comes from a woman in her 70s with acute or convalescent COVID-19. Sequenced material: peripheral blood. The CDR3 region has the DNA TGCAGTGCCACAGGGGGCCTTGAGCAGTTCTTC. The encoded protein is CSATGGLEQFF.